A selection of T cell receptor beta chains follows, all from one sample in a study of blood T cell repertoires in COVID-19. Using immunoSEQ multiplex PCR, the repertoire was profiled, and TCRdb retains in-frame clones only, with some absent. The repertoire has about 220,000 clones, roughly 88% of them found once; the top ten carry about 2.3%. The material sequenced was peripheral blood. The receptors here all came from a man aged 35 to 55 who had recovered from COVID-19. Each CDR3 is given with its conserved first and last residue. The D gene is left open where the match is weak. Expanded clones get a size class; other rows say once, few or many, or leave the size out.

j_call clone_size v_call cdr3_length d_call cdr3_aa cdr3_nt
TRBJ2-2 . TRBV15 16 . CATSRDFEGPTGELFF TGTGCCACCAGCAGAGATTTTGAGGGCCCCACCGGGGAGCTGTTTTTT
TRBJ2-3 . TRBV19 13 . CASSTRGTDTQYF TGTGCCAGTAGTACGAGGGGCACAGATACGCAGTATTTT
TRBJ2-1 . TRBV7-8 16 TRBD2 CASSLAAQRGDNEQFF TGTGCCAGCAGCTTAGCAGCCCAGCGGGGCGACAATGAGCAGTTCTTC
TRBJ2-1 . TRBV20-1 10 . CSALRNEQFF TGCAGTGCTCTACGAAATGAGCAGTTCTTC
TRBJ2-1 . TRBV20-1 11 . CSARDPGKQFF TGCAGTGCTAGAGATCCGGGAAAGCAGTTCTTC
TRBJ1-4 . TRBV5-4 15 TRBD1 CASSRGDRANEKLFF TGTGCCAGCAGCCGGGGGGACAGGGCTAATGAAAAACTGTTTTTT
TRBJ1-4 . TRBV30 16 TRBD1 CAWSLWTGGPNEKLFF TGTGCCTGGAGTTTATGGACAGGGGGGCCTAATGAAAAACTGTTTTTT
TRBJ1-6 . TRBV7-2 16 . CASSLASSGGDSPLHF TGTGCCAGCAGCTTAGCGTCTTCGGGAGGCGATTCACCCCTCCACTTT
TRBJ2-1 . TRBV11-2 15 . CASSLESGGYNEQFF TGTGCCAGCAGCTTAGAGTCCGGCGGATACAATGAGCAGTTCTTC
TRBJ2-1 few TRBV11-2 14 TRBD1 CASSPGTGHNEQFF TGTGCCAGCAGCCCCGGGACAGGACACAATGAGCAGTTCTTC
TRBJ2-7 . TRBV3-1/TRBV3-2 14 . CASSPPGVIYEQYF TGTGCCAGCAGCCCACCGGGGGTTATATACGAGCAGTACTTC
TRBJ1-5 . TRBV19 13 . CASTSVSNQPQHF TGTGCCAGTACCTCCGTTAGCAATCAGCCCCAGCATTTT
TRBJ1-4 . TRBV30 13 TRBD1 CAWGRQGNEKLFF TGTGCCTGGGGTCGACAGGGCAATGAAAAACTGTTTTTT
TRBJ1-1 few TRBV12-3/TRBV12-4 13 TRBD1 CASLGQTNTEAFF TGTGCCAGCCTGGGACAGACGAACACTGAAGCTTTCTTT
TRBJ2-5 . TRBV6-2/TRBV6-3 16 TRBD2 CASSYPGLAVERTQYF TGTGCCAGCAGTTACCCTGGACTAGCGGTGGAGAGGACCCAGTACTTC
TRBJ1-4 . TRBV5-4 17 TRBD1 CASSKGTGKGTNEKLFF TGTGCCAGCAGCAAAGGGACAGGGAAAGGAACAAATGAAAAACTGTTTTTT
TRBJ1-1 once TRBV2 14 TRBD1 CASKTTGGGTEAFF TGTGCCAGCAAAACGACAGGGGGTGGCACTGAAGCTTTCTTT
TRBJ1-1 . TRBV10-1 12 . CASSAPGTEAFF TGCGCCAGCAGCGCTCCGGGCACTGAAGCTTTCTTT
TRBJ1-2 . TRBV19 13 . CASSSAGNYGYTF TGTGCCAGTAGTAGCGCCGGGAACTATGGCTACACCTTC
TRBJ1-1 . TRBV3-1/TRBV3-2 14 TRBD1 CASSQAGQIPEAFF TGTGCCAGCAGCCAAGCGGGACAGATCCCTGAAGCTTTCTTT
TRBJ1-3 . TRBV2 15 . CASRSVGAAGNTIYF TGTGCCAGCAGGTCGGTGGGGGCAGCTGGAAACACCATATATTTT
TRBJ1-6 . TRBV6-5 15 TRBD1 CASSYSDRPNSPLHF TGTGCCAGCAGTTACTCGGACAGGCCCAATTCACCCCTCCACTTT
TRBJ1-6 . TRBV10-1 13 . CASSDRVDSPLHF TGCGCCAGCAGTGACAGGGTGGATTCACCCCTCCACTTT
TRBJ2-1 . TRBV7-8 20 TRBD2 CASTYVPGAGGRFSYNEQFF TGTGCCAGCACCTACGTCCCCGGGGCGGGAGGTAGGTTTTCCTACAATGAGCAGTTCTTC
TRBJ1-6 . TRBV5-6 16 . CASSLPRGTNNSPLHF TGTGCCAGCAGCTTGCCGAGGGGGACTAATAATTCACCCCTCCACTTT
TRBJ2-2 . TRBV13 16 . CASSLRAGRSTGELFF TGTGCCAGCAGCTTAAGGGCAGGGCGGTCAACCGGGGAGCTGTTTTTT
TRBJ2-2 . TRBV7-7 14 TRBD2 CASSLSGSTGELFF TGTGCCAGCAGCTTGAGCGGGAGTACCGGGGAGCTGTTTTTT
TRBJ1-5 . TRBV12-5 13 TRBD1 CASGGTGNQPQHF TGTGCTAGTGGGGGGACAGGGAATCAGCCCCAGCATTTT
TRBJ1-2 many TRBV3-1/TRBV3-2 11 . CASSRSYGYTF TGTGCCAGCAGCCGCAGCTATGGCTACACCTTC
TRBJ1-1 . TRBV6-2/TRBV6-3 17 . CASSFFTGRVGNTEAFF TGTGCCAGCAGCTTCTTTACAGGGAGAGTAGGCAACACTGAAGCTTTCTTT
TRBJ2-5 . TRBV12-3/TRBV12-4 13 TRBD1 CASSEQGAPTQYF TGTGCCAGCAGTGAACAGGGGGCGCCAACCCAGTACTTC
TRBJ2-7 . TRBV10-3 14 TRBD1 CAISDRGQGYEQYF TGTGCCATCAGTGACAGGGGACAGGGGTACGAGCAGTACTTC
TRBJ2-5 . TRBV5-1 15 . CASSPQGGFQETQYF TGCGCCAGCAGCCCACAGGGTGGGTTTCAAGAGACCCAGTACTTC
TRBJ1-2 . TRBV30 15 . CAWSTSRRKNYGYTF TGTGCCTGGAGTACTTCCCGGAGGAAAAACTATGGCTACACCTTC
TRBJ1-4 . TRBV3-1/TRBV3-2 15 TRBD1 CASSQADRVGEKLFF TGTGCCAGCAGCCAAGCTGACAGGGTAGGGGAAAAACTGTTTTTT
TRBJ2-7 . TRBV5-5 12 TRBD1 CASSTTGAEQYF TGTGCCAGCAGCACGACAGGGGCCGAGCAGTACTTC
TRBJ1-6 . TRBV30 14 . CAWSDTGSNSPLHF TGTGCCTGGAGTGACACAGGCTCTAATTCACCCCTCCACTTT
TRBJ1-4 . TRBV27 13 . CASSPGFQGKLFF TGTGCCAGCAGCCCCGGGTTCCAGGGGAAACTGTTTTTT
TRBJ2-1 . TRBV7-2 15 . CASSSSGGLGNEQFF TGTGCCAGCAGCTCCTCGGGGGGCCTCGGGAATGAGCAGTTCTTC
TRBJ2-1 few TRBV6-1 12 TRBD2 CASSPGRIEQFF TGTGCCAGCAGCCCCGGGAGGATCGAGCAGTTCTTC
TRBJ2-5 . TRBV4-1 15 . CASSPNLGTQETQYF TGCGCCAGCAGCCCTAACCTCGGGACACAAGAGACCCAGTACTTC
TRBJ1-5 . TRBV28 15 TRBD1 CASTGTGRPNQPQHF TGTGCCAGCACCGGGACAGGGCGACCCAATCAGCCCCAGCATTTT
TRBJ2-3 . TRBV7-2 11 . CASSQSPEQYF TGTGCCAGCAGCCAGTCACCCGAACAGTATTTT
TRBJ2-7 . TRBV29-1 13 . CSVVRDNTHEQYF TGCAGCGTCGTCCGGGACAACACCCACGAGCAGTACTTC
TRBJ1-2 few TRBV19 16 TRBD1 CASTATGGSGHYGYTF TGTGCCAGTACCGCGACAGGGGGATCCGGACACTATGGCTACACCTTC
TRBJ2-2 . TRBV5-1 14 . CASSSGRGAGELFF TGCGCCAGCAGCTCGGGGAGGGGGGCCGGGGAGCTGTTTTTT
TRBJ2-6 . TRBV5-4 20 . CASSLDGGQTLFSGANVLTF TGTGCCAGCAGCTTGGATGGAGGGCAAACCCTCTTCTCTGGGGCCAACGTCCTGACTTTC
TRBJ1-1 . TRBV18 15 . CASSPRESMNTEAFF TGTGCCAGCTCTCCTCGGGAGTCGATGAACACTGAAGCTTTCTTT
TRBJ1-2 . TRBV10-3 16 TRBD1 CAISESRDRLNYGYTF TGTGCCATCAGTGAGTCGAGGGACAGGTTAAACTATGGCTACACCTTC
TRBJ2-1 . TRBV13 19 TRBD2 CASSLEGLAGGPIPNEQFF TGTGCCAGCAGCTTAGAAGGGCTAGCGGGAGGGCCGATTCCCAATGAGCAGTTCTTC
TRBJ2-7 . TRBV6-2/TRBV6-3 12 . CASSYSLAEQYF TGTGCCAGCAGTTACTCCTTGGCCGAGCAGTACTTC
TRBJ1-6 . TRBV6-5 14 . CASSYSGQNSPLHF TGTGCCAGCAGTTACTCTGGGCAGAATTCACCCCTCCACTTT